The 26 T cell receptor beta chains reported below all come from one sample, sequenced in a study of blood T cell repertoires in COVID-19. Using immunoSEQ multiplex PCR, the repertoire was profiled, and TCRdb retains in-frame clones only, with some absent. The repertoire includes around 150,000 clones, approximately 81% of them detected once, and roughly 3% sits in the top ten. The sequenced material came from peripheral blood. The receptor source for this set is a human donor with acute or convalescent COVID-19. The donor label of this sample is uncertain.

The gene calls are TRBV7-2 and TRBJ2-7; 10 nucleotides line up with TRBD2. Germline V gene sequence: CDR1 SGHTA, CDR2 FQGNSA. The CDR3 runs 15 residues. The V and J ends lost 4 bases and 3 bases, in that order; junction bases with no gene match: 6. The CDR3 region is CASSSQRGGLYEQYF. CDR3 nucleotides: TGTGCCAGCAGCTCGCAGCGGGGGGGACTCTACGAGCAGTACTTC.

The chain links TRBV11-3 to TRBJ1-3, with D uncertain. Germline CDR1 is SGHNT and CDR2 is YENEEA. Trimming removed 2 bases at V and 7 bases at J, with 9 bases between. CDR3 size: 13 residues. This chain's CDR3 is CASSLSSENTIYF. The CDR3 nucleotides read TGTGCCAGCAGCTTAAGCTCGGAGAACACCATATATTTT.

The chain is built from TRBV7-7 and TRBJ2-2, with D maybe TRBD2 (5 bases). The CDR3 runs to 13 residues. The V gene's germline CDR1 is SSHAT and CDR2 FNYEAQ (reference sequence). Between the trimmed V and J ends, which lost 5 bases and 8 bases, there was a span of 12 bases. CDR3 amino acids: CASSTDFPGELFF. The CDR3 DNA reads as TGTGCCAGCAGCACGGACTTCCCGGGGGAGCTGTTTTTT.

The chain couples TRBV2 to TRBJ1-5, with 10 bases that match TRBD1. Germline CDR1 and CDR2: SNHLY and FYNNEI. This CDR3 has 14 amino acids. V was clipped by 5 bases and J by 6 bases; unmatched bases: 4. The CDR3, as DNA: TGTGCCAGCAGTATTGGGACAGGGGTTCAGCCCCAGCATTTT. Encoded protein: CASSIGTGVQPQHF.

The chain links TRBV19 to TRBJ1-1; weak D call: TRBD1 (5 bases). CDR3 size: 15 residues. V was cut by 11 bases and J by 0 bases, with 19 bases left in between. Germline CDR1 LNHDA, CDR2 SQIVND (reference sequence). The DNA for the CDR3 is TGTGCCCGTCCGGCCGGTAGACAGTTGAACACTGAAGCTTTCTTT. Residues: CARPAGRQLNTEAFF. Complete variable domain (other parts from reference TRBV19 and TRBJ1-1): DGGITQSPKYLFRKEGQNVTLSCEQNLNHDAMYWYRQDPGQGLRLIYYSQIVNDFQKGDIAEGYSVSREKKESFPLTVTSAQKNPTAFYLCARPAGRQLNTEAFFGQGTRLTVV.

V and J are TRBV5-6 and TRBJ1-3, with TRBD1 matching over 7 bases. There are 18 residues in the CDR3. Per the germline V gene, CDR1 is SGHDT and CDR2 is YYEEEE. The J segment lost 0 bases and the V segment lost 5 bases, leaving 14 bases of the junction unmatched. CDR3 amino acids: CASSSYRTGTNSGNTIYF. The CDR3 DNA is TGTGCCAGCAGTTCTTACCGGACAGGCACGAACTCTGGAAACACCATATATTTT.

This sequence joins TRBV5-1 and TRBJ2-3, with 7 bases fitting TRBD1. This CDR3 has 14 amino acids. With 6 bases clipped from V and 1 base from J, the junction kept 5 bases outside the gene matches. CDR1 SGHRS and CDR2 YFSETQ come from the germline V gene. CDR3 nucleotides: TGCGCCAGCACGTTGGGGACAGGCACAGATACGCAGTATTTT. Its translation is CASTLGTGTDTQYF.

V gene TRBV14 combines with J gene TRBJ1-2; tentative D call: TRBD1 (5 bases). With 1 base removed from V and 7 bases from J, the gap between germline ends came to 10 bases. This CDR3 contains 13 residues. The germline V gene encodes CDR1 SGHDN and CDR2 FVKESK. The CDR3 region is CASSQGVRAGYTF. CDR3 coding DNA: TGTGCCAGCAGCCAAGGGGTCAGGGCTGGCTACACCTTC.

J is TRBJ2-1 and V is TRBV5-1, with D perhaps matching TRBD2 (5 bases). Germline CDR1 reads SGHRS; CDR2 reads YFSETQ. The CDR3 loop spans 13 amino acids. The V end was cut by 3 bases, the J end by 8 bases, with 12 bases between. The chain's CDR3 is CASSSTRIDEQFF. For the CDR3, the DNA is TGCGCCAGCAGCTCCACTAGAATCGATGAGCAGTTCTTC.

The J gene is TRBJ1-1, the V gene TRBV6-6; 7 bases match TRBD1. In germline, CDR1 is MNHNY, CDR2 SVGAGI (reference sequence). The CDR3 is made up of 16 amino acids. With 6 bases clipped from V and 2 bases from J, the junction kept 12 bases outside the gene matches. The CDR3 sequence: CASRDQGGRGNTEAFF. CDR3 nucleotide sequence: TGTGCCAGCAGAGACCAGGGGGGACGGGGTAACACTGAAGCTTTCTTT.

V usage is TRBV11-2 and J usage is TRBJ2-3, with a possible D match to TRBD2 (6 bases). Germline V gives CDR1 SGHAT, CDR2 FQNNGV. The CDR3 length is 14 residues. V dropped 1 base and J dropped 2 bases, with 7 bases sitting between them. Here the CDR3 reads CASSLGTTTDTQYF. The DNA of the CDR3 is TGTGCCAGCAGCTTAGGGACTACCACAGATACGCAGTATTTT.

This rearrangement joins TRBV18 to TRBJ1-6; D unresolved. V dropped 7 bases and J dropped 3 bases, with 16 bases sitting between them. The CDR3 has 16 residues. Germline loops: CDR1 KGHSH, CDR2 LQKENI. This chain's CDR3 is CASCASEAGYNSPLHF. In DNA, the CDR3 is TGTGCCAGCTGTGCCTCGGAGGCCGGCTATAATTCACCCCTCCACTTT.

This clone was recorded a few times. CDR3 coding DNA: TGTGCCTGGAGTACGGGGACAGGGCGGTATCAGCCCCAGCATTTT. Translating it yields CAWSTGTGRYQPQHF. The chain joins TRBV30 to TRBJ1-5, with TRBD1 identical over 9 bases. The CDR3 contains 15 residues. The V gene's germline CDR1 is GTSNPN and CDR2 SVGIG (reference sequence). V shed 2 bases and J 5 bases; nucleotides not matched to a gene: 7.

The V gene is TRBV5-1, the J gene TRBJ1-1; D may be TRBD1 (6 bases). The V gene's germline CDR1 is SGHRS and CDR2 YFSETQ. V was trimmed by 5 bases and J by 1 base, leaving 18 bases between them. This CDR3 has 16 residues. As DNA, the CDR3 is TGCGCCAGCAGGCCGCGCGGGGGCGCCGGGAACACTGAAGCTTTCTTT. Its protein product is CASRPRGGAGNTEAFF.

The V call is TRBV24-1, the J call TRBJ2-2; 9 positions agree with TRBD2. Germline values: CDR1 KGHDR, CDR2 SFDVKD. J was trimmed by 0 bases and V by 9 bases; bases with no gene match: 7. The CDR3 contains 16 residues. The CDR3 sequence: CATGARLAANTGELFF. The CDR3 DNA is TGTGCCACCGGGGCTAGACTAGCGGCGAACACCGGGGAGCTGTTTTTT.

This clone showed up just a few times. The chain has TRBV5-1 and TRBJ1-2; D is possibly TRBD1 (5 bases). The V end lost 4 bases, the J end lost 2 bases, and 9 bases lay between the germline ends. Germline CDR1 and CDR2: SGHRS and YFSETQ. This CDR3 is 13 amino acids long. CDR3 loop: CASSLRANYGYTF. The CDR3 coding sequence is TGCGCCAGCAGCCTCAGGGCCAACTATGGCTACACCTTC.

The V call is TRBV5-1, the J call TRBJ1-4; tentative D call: TRBD1 (5 bases). Between the trimmed V and J ends, which lost 2 bases and 0 bases, there was a span of 8 bases. CDR1 and CDR2 from the germline V gene are SGHRS and YFSETQ. The CDR3 totals 15 residues. This CDR3 reads CASSFRDSTNEKLFF. For the CDR3, the DNA is TGCGCCAGCAGCTTCAGGGATTCAACTAATGAAAAACTGTTTTTT.

The chain is built from TRBV30 and TRBJ1-4, with a weak D call TRBD1 (5 bases). The CDR3 consists of 15 residues. V was cut by 5 bases and J by 0 bases, with 13 bases left in between. The germline CDR1 and CDR2 sequences are GTSNPN and SVGIG (reference sequence). This chain's CDR3 is CAWGRRGTTNEKLFF. The CDR3 DNA follows: TGTGCCTGGGGCCGGCGGGGGACAACTAATGAAAAACTGTTTTTT.

CDR3 amino acids: CASSKRDTSTDTQYF. DNA for the CDR3: TGCGCCAGCAGCAAGCGGGACACCTCCACAGATACGCAGTATTTT. The gene calls are TRBV4-1 and TRBJ2-3; TRBD2 is a possible D gene (7 bases). Germline V gene data show CDR1 as MGHRA and CDR2 as YSYEKL. The ends were cut back, 5 bases at V and 2 bases at J, with 14 bases in the middle. The CDR3 sequence is 15 residues long.

Many counts were recorded for this clone. The chain carries TRBV5-1 and TRBJ2-1; 9 bases align to TRBD1. CDR1 is SGHRS and CDR2 is YFSETQ in the germline V gene. Losses at the gene ends were 4 bases for V and 7 bases for J; bases not matched to a gene: 6. The CDR3 runs to 14 residues. The chain's CDR3 is CASSLGTGMNEQFF. CDR3 DNA: TGCGCCAGCAGCCTCGGGACAGGGATGAATGAGCAGTTCTTC.

The chain joins TRBV19 to TRBJ2-3; tentative D call: TRBD2 (5 bases). The V and J ends lost 5 bases and 4 bases respectively, with 10 bases between them. The CDR3 consists of 13 residues. Germline CDR1 LNHDA, CDR2 SQIVND (reference sequence). CDR3 amino acids: CASSQTSSDTQYF. In DNA, the CDR3 is TGTGCCAGTAGTCAAACTAGTTCAGATACGCAGTATTTT.

The J gene is TRBJ2-1, the V gene TRBV7-8; TRBD1 is a possible D gene (6 bases). V was clipped by 4 bases and J by 2 bases, with 9 bases between them. Per germline, CDR1 SGHVS and CDR2 FQNEAQ. The CDR3 consists of 14 residues. DNA of the CDR3: TGTGCCAGCAGCTCCAGGGGACCCTACAATGAGCAGTTCTTC. As protein: CASSSRGPYNEQFF.

J is TRBJ1-2 and V is TRBV6-5; possible D gene TRBD1, 6 bases. Germline CDR1 reads MNHEY; CDR2 reads SVGAGI. V lost 8 bases and J lost 1, with 8 bases in between. The CDR3 covers 12 residues. The CDR3, as DNA: TGTGCCAGCCGACAGGATAACTATGGCTACACCTTC. It encodes CASRQDNYGYTF.

This chain joins TRBV12-2 and TRBJ1-4; the D segment call TRBD1 is taken from the table without a DNA check. TRBV12-2 is reported as a pseudogene. The CDR3 extends over 16 amino acids. In DNA form, the CDR3 reads TGTGCAAGTCGCTTCCATCCAGGGGGTATATCGGAAAAACTGTTTTTT. It translates to CASRFHPGGISEKLFF.

The chain joins TRBV6-5 to TRBJ1-2, with 8 bases matching TRBD1. V dropped 5 bases and J dropped 5; count of bases not matched to a gene: 7. CDR1 is MNHEY and CDR2 is SVGAGI in the germline V gene. The CDR3 totals 14 residues. For the CDR3, the DNA is TGTGCCAGCAGTCTATCAGGGGGCCCATATGGCTACACCTTC. Translated: CASSLSGGPYGYTF.

The J gene is TRBJ2-7, the V gene TRBV9; 12 bases are a match to TRBD2. Unmatched junction bases numbered 0, after V lost 4 bases and J lost 4 bases. This CDR3 region has 13 residues. The V gene's germline CDR1 is SGDLS and CDR2 YYNGEE. CDR3 sequence: CASSLAGGYEQYF. The CDR3 DNA reads TGTGCCAGCAGCCTAGCGGGGGGGTACGAGCAGTACTTC.